The subject of this entry is one TCR beta chain. Its antigen remains unknown. CDR3 length: 15 residues. V was cut by 0 bases and J by 7 bases, with 16 bases left in between. This entry comes from a study of response to subunit inactivated influenza vaccine. Study-level points and caveats: Authors proposed each seasonal influenza vaccination draws in few new T cells.

TCRdb independently ran MiXCR on the RT-PCR reads; one entry per CDR3 protein. Counted here are 550,000 to 800,000 distinct CDR3 sequences, 15% to 19% occurring once; the ten biggest clones make up approximately 10%. The sequence came from a man aged 50 to 59 who received an inactivated influenza vaccine. This rearrangement joins TRBV12-3 or TRBV12-4 to TRBJ2-7; D is undetermined. Sequences were derived from PBMCs from blood, sampled 11 to 12 days after vaccination. CDR3 bases: TGTGCCAGCAGTTTAGCGCTCGGGCTGCCTGGTGAGCAGTACTTC. This translates into CASSLALGLPGEQYF.